Following are 14 T cell receptor beta chains from one sample sequenced in a study of PD-L1 blockade in urothelial cancer. Some clones are missing from TCRdb's copy, which holds only in-frame ones; the method was immunoSEQ multiplex PCR. The data hold 100,000 to 150,000 clones, with 86% observed a single time. Time point indicated: peripheral blood 6 weeks after treatment start. Material: PBMCs, obtained around atezolizumab (anti-PD-L1) treatment. The receptors come from a man over 45 with urothelial cancer.

The chain employs TRBV4-1 and TRBJ2-7; possibly TRBD2 for D (6 bases). The CDR3 has 15 amino acids. Germline values: CDR1 MGHRA, CDR2 YSYEKL. V lost 0 bases to trimming and J lost 4 bases, with 13 bases between them. CDR3 protein: CASSQDASASYEQYF. The CDR3 nucleotides read TGCGCCAGCAGCCAAGATGCTAGCGCGTCTTACGAGCAGTACTTC.

This chain joins TRBV11-2 and TRBJ2-5, with D hard to call. The V and J ends lost 5 bases and 1 base respectively, with 8 bases between them. CDR1 is SGHAT, CDR2 FQNNGV, per germline. The length of the CDR3 is 13 residues. The chain's CDR3 is CASSPRIQETQYF. CDR3 nucleotides: TGTGCCAGCAGCCCGAGGATCCAAGAGACCCAGTACTTC.

V and J are TRBV19 and TRBJ2-5, with no clear D. CDR3 length: 14 residues. Germline V CDR1 and CDR2: LNHDA, SQIVND (reference sequence). The V end was cut by 2 bases, the J end by 1 base, with 8 bases between. The CDR3 nucleotides are TGTGCCAGTAGTATAAGCTACAGCCAAGAGACCCAGTACTTC. It yields the protein CASSISYSQETQYF.

This clone showed up many times. The CDR3 region has the DNA TGCGCCAGCAGCCAACGCGTCCAATCAGGGATCTCACCCCTCCACTTT. This translates into CASSQRVQSGISPLHF. The rearrangement uses TRBV4-1 and TRBJ1-6, with D possibly being TRBD1 (5 bases). The CDR3 is 16 residues long. The germline gives CDR1 MGHRA, CDR2 YSYEKL. With 2 bases removed from V and 10 bases from J, the gap between germline ends came to 18 bases.

The chain is built from TRBV6-6 and TRBJ2-1; D possibly corresponds to TRBD2 (6 bases). There are 15 residues in the CDR3. Trimming pared 2 bases from V and 3 bases from J, leaving 11 bases between. Germline CDR1 MNHNY, CDR2 SVGAGI (reference sequence). The CDR3 sequence is CASSYGGVNYNEQFF. DNA of the CDR3: TGTGCCAGCAGTTACGGCGGGGTTAACTACAATGAGCAGTTCTTC.

The CDR3 DNA follows: TGCGCCAGCAGTACACTAGGGACAGATACGCAGTATTTT. Its protein product is CASSTLGTDTQYF. The rearrangement joins TRBV4-1 to TRBJ2-3; D perhaps matches TRBD2 (5 bases). V was clipped by 6 bases and J by 3 bases, with 10 bases between them. This CDR3 spans 13 amino acids. CDR1 is MGHRA, CDR2 YSYEKL, per germline.

This chain joins TRBV15 and TRBJ2-7, with D perhaps TRBD1 (6 bases). Germline assignment: CDR1 LNHNV and CDR2 YYDKDF (reference sequence). Trimming took 3 bases from V and 4 from J, leaving 19 bases between them. The CDR3 spans 16 residues. CDR3 sequence: CATSSIPGVTVYEQYF. CDR3 nucleotide sequence: TGTGCCACCAGCAGTATCCCAGGGGTTACTGTATACGAGCAGTACTTC.

This chain joins TRBV18 and TRBJ2-6; 7 bases align to TRBD2. From germline, CDR1 is KGHSH and CDR2 LQKENI. Trimming cost V 3 bases and J 4 bases; bases outside gene matches: 3. This CDR3 has 15 amino acids. CDR3 DNA sequence: TGTGCCAGCTCACCGAGCGGGGCCGGGGCCAACGTCCTGACTTTC. Translation: CASSPSGAGANVLTF.

V usage is TRBV5-1 and J usage is TRBJ2-7, with 7 bases lining up with TRBD1. Trimming at V came to 0 bases and at J to 4 bases, leaving 1 base not matched to a gene. The CDR3 sequence is 13 residues long. The germline V gene has CDR1 SGHRS and CDR2 YFSETQ. The CDR3 loop is CASSLDRGYEQYF. The DNA for the CDR3 is TGCGCCAGCAGCTTGGACAGGGGATACGAGCAGTACTTC.

This clone has only one observation. CDR3 sequence (DNA): TGTGCCAGCTCACCGTTCCAGCGAGGAACGACCGGGGAGCTGTTTTTT. Its translation is CASSPFQRGTTGELFF. The rearrangement joins TRBV18 to TRBJ2-2; no definite D call. Germline V CDR1 and CDR2: KGHSH, LQKENI. V lost 3 bases, J lost 5 bases, and 16 bases lay in between. This CDR3 region has 16 residues.

This chain connects TRBV6-5 to TRBJ2-1, with 7 bases that match TRBD2. The germline CDR1 and CDR2 sequences are MNHEY and SVGAGI. Germline trimming cut 4 bases from V and 2 bases from J; bases unmatched to any gene: 5. CDR3 length: 15 residues. CDR3: CASSFQAGPYNEQFF. CDR3 nucleotide sequence: TGTGCCAGCAGTTTTCAAGCGGGACCCTACAATGAGCAGTTCTTC.

Remarks on this clone: Other DNA sequences from this sample encode an identical CDR3 as well. The V gene is TRBV5-1, the J gene TRBJ2-7; a weak D match, TRBD2 (5 bases). Germline CDR1 reads SGHRS; CDR2 reads YFSETQ. This CDR3 comprises 11 residues. V dropped 4 bases and J dropped 7 bases, with 9 bases sitting between them. CDR3 residues: CASSSEREQYF. As DNA, the CDR3 is TGCGCCAGCAGCAGCGAGCGGGAGCAGTACTTC.

The chain combines TRBV4-1 with TRBJ2-1, with 12 positions matching TRBD2. Looked up from germline, CDR1 is MGHRA and CDR2 is YSYEKL. V gave up 1 base and J gave up 6 bases; unmatched junction bases: 13. CDR3 length: 19 amino acids. The CDR3 loop is CASSQGRSHLAGGRNEQFF. In nucleotides, the CDR3 is TGCGCCAGCAGCCAAGGCCGATCACATCTAGCGGGAGGGCGCAATGAGCAGTTCTTC.

The rearrangement joins TRBV2 to TRBJ2-4; 8 positions agree with TRBD1. The trim removed 2 bases at V and 8 bases at J, leaving 5 bases unmatched. The CDR3 runs 14 residues. Germline CDR1 reads SNHLY; CDR2 reads FYNNEI. DNA of the CDR3: TGTGCCAGCAGTGAACGGACAGGGAAAGACATTCAGTACTTC. Its translation: CASSERTGKDIQYF. The full variable domain, rest sourced from reference TRBV2 and TRBJ2-4, is EPEVTQTPSHQVTQMGQEVILRCVPISNHLYFYWYRQILGQKVEFLVSFYNNEISEKSEIFDDQFSVERPDGSNFTLKIRSTKLEDSAMYFCASSERTGKDIQYFGAGTRLSVL.